This T cell receptor (beta chain) was documented in a study of tumor and adjacent non-tumor tissue in lung cancer listed by TCRdb under 2018. For context, the study as a whole: By cancer type, the cohort comprised about 13 adenocarcinoma patients, a couple of squamous cell carcinoma patients and 1 small cell lung cancer patient. Some 31 paired specimens, one tumor and one normal lung sample per patient, were profiled by TCRbeta CDR3 sequencing. Bulk TCRbeta repertoires were compared between lung tumor tissue and matched distant non-tumor lung tissue obtained from under 18 lung cancer patients. Sequencing generated a total of some 130 million productive TCRbeta reads, averaging approximately 3.8 million reads per sample. The approximately 15 enrolled patients, of whom about 10 were men and 5 were women, were aged about 31 to 85 years and were diagnosed with TNM stage I to III disease. Overall study outcomes, separate from this receptor: With only about 16 patients in the cohort, the authors noted that larger samples and more detailed clinical data are needed. In normal lung, the top 100 clones accounted for a significantly larger cumulative share of the repertoire than in tumor tissue. Neither the sequencing platform nor unique molecular identifiers are mentioned in the methods. TCR diversity was significantly higher in younger patients, and greater tumor TCR diversity was associated with shorter overall survival and shorter disease-free survival. Significantly higher TCR diversity (inverse Simpson) was observed in tumor tissue than in normal lung tissue (approximately 400 vs 170, P = 0.0075, Mann-Whitney U test). Peripheral blood was not sequenced, so blood TCRbeta repertoires were not examined in the lung cancer patients of the study.

RNA was extracted from bulk unsorted tissue and checked for quality with a NanoDrop ND-1000 and an Agilent 2100. The donors were newly diagnosed lung cancer patients admitted for thoracic surgery in China from August to November 2014 who had not received prior chemotherapy. Patients who had received previous radiotherapy or chemotherapy, or who had another concurrent cancer, were excluded from the study. Surgical tissue pieces of 1-2 cm3 were preserved in RNAlater solution and were kept at -80 degrees C until use. V ends up 5 bases short and J 4 bases short, with an unmatched junction base count of 7. Including cysteine and phenylalanine, the CDR3 has 15 amino acids. Only the CDR3 DNA stays, 45 bases, in frame from base 1. Sequences SQVTM (CDR1) and ANQGSEA (CDR2) are obtained from the germline V gene. The receptor library was made with multiplex PCR. Data came from an Illumina HiSeq 2500. TCRbeta libraries were built by three rounds of nested PCR using primers (Table S4), following protocols modified from ARM-PCR. PCR products of 200-500 bp were gel-excised and purified with the QIAquick gel extraction kit before sequencing. The original pipeline was this. Reads were cleaned with Trimmomatic, merged with FLASH into complete CDR3 sequences, and assigned to V(D)J germline segments with MiTCR. Clonal diversity was computed as the inverse Simpson's index with VDJtools. Productive reads were defined as in-frame sequences without a premature stop codon. Clones were called with MiXCR by TCRdb after fastp trimmed the public reads at Q25, and only in-frame beta chains were retained. Identical CDR3 proteins give one entry, which carries the most common genes and DNA. These V and J calls rely on TCRdb rather than the paper's analysis. In this sample the table shows fewer than 150,000 distinct CDR3 sequences, approximately 70% of which occur a single time. Of the sample, 15% to 20% falls within the top ten clones.

Comment on this clonotype: The antigen it binds to is not known. Given a much more abundant clone one base away, this may be a read error.

This receptor chain uses TRBV29-1 and TRBJ2-1, with 11 central nucleotides matching TRBD2. Source material: lung tumor tissue. This sequence was found in a man aged 55-75 years with small cell lung cancer. The DNA is TGCAGCGTTCAAGGGGGACTAGCGGTTTACAATGAGCAGTTCTTC. Translation gives CSVQGGLAVYNEQFF.